This is a list of T cell receptor beta chains from one sample in a study of cytomegalovirus exposure and HLA in healthy donors. The repertoire was sequenced with immunoSEQ multiplex PCR; TCRdb's copy has only in-frame clones and lacks some. This sample has around 60,000 clones, with 90% found just once. The sequenced sample consisted of PBMCs. The receptors were sampled from a man younger than 35 in good health and CMV-seronegative. The CDR3 runs from the conserved cysteine through the conserved F or W. A D gene is named only where the DNA matches it firmly. Not all rows give a size; the values are once, few, many and, for expanded clones, a class.

D gene	clone size	J gene	V gene	CDR3 protein	CDR3 DNA
.	.	TRBJ2-7	TRBV5-8	CASRFGLLSYEQYF	TGTGCCAGCAGGTTTGGGCTCCTCTCCTACGAGCAGTACTTC
.	.	TRBJ2-3	TRBV6-5	CASSYSSGGPTDTQYF	TGTGCCAGCAGTTACTCGTCGGGGGGCCCTACAGATACGCAGTATTTT
TRBD2	.	TRBJ2-1	TRBV11-3	CASSPGTSGFYNEQFF	TGTGCCAGCAGTCCAGGGACTAGCGGTTTTTACAATGAGCAGTTCTTC
.	.	TRBJ1-2	TRBV10-2	CASSRGKDYGYTF	TGCGCCAGCTCACGGGGGAAGGACTATGGCTACACCTTC
TRBD2	.	TRBJ2-3	TRBV7-9	CASSSIPGTSGPQADTQYF	TGTGCCAGCAGCTCAATCCCCGGGACTAGCGGGCCCCAGGCGGATACGCAGTATTTT
.	.	TRBJ2-2	TRBV27	CASRLRLAAATGELFF	TGTGCCAGCAGGCTCCGGCTAGCCGCGGCCACCGGGGAGCTGTTTTTT
.	few	TRBJ1-3	TRBV4-2	CASSQDRGGSSGNTIYF	TGTGCCAGCAGCCAAGATAGGGGGGGATCCTCTGGAAACACCATATATTTT
.	.	TRBJ2-7	TRBV21-1	CASSGGSIRLGTSGRAYEQYF	TGTGCCAGCAGCGGGGGCTCTATCCGCCTAGGGACTAGCGGGAGGGCCTACGAGCAGTACTTC
TRBD1	.	TRBJ2-2	TRBV2	CASLRDRGGTGELFF	TGTGCCAGTCTCCGGGACAGGGGCGGCACCGGGGAGCTGTTTTTT
TRBD2	.	TRBJ2-3	TRBV30	CAWRAGVSSTDTQYF	TGTGCCTGGAGGGCGGGGGTATCTAGCACAGATACGCAGTATTTT
.	.	TRBJ2-1	TRBV5-6	CASMGKTGNEQFF	TGTGCCAGCATGGGGAAGACAGGCAATGAGCAGTTCTTC
.	.	TRBJ2-2	TRBV5-6	CASSDYSNTGELFF	TGTGCCAGCTCGGACTACTCGAACACCGGGGAGCTGTTTTTT
.	.	TRBJ2-2	TRBV4-1	CASSQDPGGNTGELFF	TGCGCCAGCAGCCAAGACCCCGGGGGGAACACCGGGGAGCTGTTTTTT
.	.	TRBJ2-7	TRBV9	CASSATTASYEQYF	TGTGCCAGCAGTGCAACGACAGCCTCCTACGAGCAGTACTTC
TRBD1	once	TRBJ1-1	TRBV2	CASSSDRGTEAFF	TGTGCCAGCAGTTCCGACAGGGGCACTGAAGCTTTCTTT
TRBD1	.	TRBJ1-4	TRBV7-2	CASSWIPGQDFEKLFF	TGTGCCAGCAGCTGGATACCGGGACAGGATTTTGAAAAACTGTTTTTT
.	.	TRBJ2-7	TRBV6-1	CASSEGRVLTGSYEQYF	TGTGCCAGCAGTGAAGGCAGGGTCCTAACTGGATCCTACGAGCAGTACTTC
TRBD2	few	TRBJ2-1	TRBV6-1	CASILGGGNEQFF	TGTGCCAGCATCCTGGGGGGGGGCAATGAGCAGTTCTTC
TRBD1	.	TRBJ2-3	TRBV10-2	CASSGGQGVTRGFTDTQYF	TGCGCCAGCAGTGGGGGACAGGGGGTTACTAGGGGATTCACAGATACGCAGTATTTT
.	.	TRBJ2-7	TRBV11-2	CASSSDTRAEKRQYF	TGTGCCAGCAGCTCCGACACCCGAGCGGAAAAACGGCAGTACTTC
.	.	TRBJ2-2	TRBV5-1	CASTLFRDSVVKGELFF	TGCGCCAGCACCCTATTCCGGGACTCTGTCGTTAAGGGGGAGCTGTTTTTT
.	.	TRBJ2-2	TRBV6-4	CASSGSEASELFF	TGTGCCAGCAGTGGGTCGGAGGCTTCGGAGCTGTTTTTT
TRBD1	.	TRBJ2-7	TRBV5-1	CASSVSQGAREQYF	TGCGCCAGCAGCGTGTCACAGGGGGCAAGGGAGCAGTACTTC
.	.	TRBJ2-1	TRBV25-1	CASSVSSFSYNEQFF	TGTGCCAGCAGTGTTAGTTCTTTCTCCTACAATGAGCAGTTCTTC
TRBD1	.	TRBJ2-7	TRBV11-2	CASSLVGTGAYEQYF	TGTGCCAGCAGCTTAGTGGGGACAGGGGCCTACGAGCAGTACTTC
TRBD2	.	TRBJ2-2	TRBV7-9	CASSPRDRRLAPNTGELFF	TGTGCCAGCAGCCCCCGGGACCGCAGACTAGCGCCTAACACCGGGGAGCTGTTTTTT